The present T cell receptor (beta chain) was sequenced within a study of cytomegalovirus exposure and HLA in healthy donors. Overall study: Genotyping showed 70% to 90% of over 350 donors falling in the Caucasian-associated ancestry cluster. Overall study results and limits: Investigators reported about 160 TCR beta chains as tied to cytomegalovirus. In presence/absence analyses, roughly uniform sequencing depth across donors was assumed.

The PCR made use of 60 Vbeta and 13 Jbeta primers. Profiled with immunoSEQ multiplex PCR; TCRdb holds only in-frame clones, not every one. The data show about 190,000 clones, with 70% to 90% seen just once and around 0.3% held by the top ten. In the case of this clone: Its antigen is not identified.

The germline V and J ends were trimmed by 1 base and 4 bases, with 5 bases remaining between them. CDR1 is LGHNT, CDR2 FRNRAP, per germline. The CDR3 totals 13 residues. The sequenced material came from PBMCs. This TCR came from a woman between 25 and 40 years old in good health and CMV-seronegative. The chain employs TRBV12-5 and TRBJ2-1, with D unresolved. DNA of the CDR3: TGTGCTAGTGGTTTGGCCCATTACAATGAGCAGTTCTTC. As protein: CASGLAHYNEQFF.